This TCR beta chain was obtained from a study of regulatory T cells in long-lasting Graves disease. The time point here: newly diagnosed GD, antithyroid drugs for less than 3 months. Making the TCR library involved RNA that had been extracted from PBMCs. Through Arm-PCR of CDR3 regions and iRepertoire HTBI primers, TCR beta libraries were built. TCRdb independently ran MiXCR on the multiplex PCR reads; one entry per CDR3 protein. This sample carries more than 450,000 distinct CDR3 sequences, 15% to 20% of them seen once, and the ten largest clones take roughly an eighth. The germline V gene encodes CDR1 MDHEN and CDR2 SYDVKM. J was trimmed by 2 bases and V by 7 bases; bases with no gene match: 18. The CDR3 extends over 18 amino acids. These data also formed part of another study, on T cells in Graves' hyperthyroidism and ophthalmopathy.

The clonotype was recovered from a man in his forties with Graves disease. This chain connects TRBV28 to TRBJ2-7, with 9 bases identical to TRBD1. The sample in question was peripheral blood mononuclear cells (PBMCs), obtained at new diagnosis, from a patient treated with antithyroid drugs. This chain's CDR3 is CASKTTRAGTGIPYEQYF. CDR3 DNA sequence: TGTGCCAGCAAGACTACTCGAGCCGGGACAGGGATCCCCTACGAGCAGTACTTC.